The entry that follows covers one TCR beta chain sequence. The CDR3 has 15 residues. The germline gives CDR1 SGHRS, CDR2 YFSETQ. V dropped 0 bases and J dropped 5; count of bases not matched to a gene: 4. This record comes from a study of blood T cell repertoires in COVID-19. The protocol was immunoSEQ multiplex PCR, while the TCRdb copy is restricted to in-frame clones and leaves out a portion. The sample has about 60,000 clones; 82% are singletons. The sequencing sample was made of peripheral blood. The rearrangement joins TRBV5-1 to TRBJ2-1; 8 positions agree with TRBD2. This sequence originates from a man in his sixties with acute or convalescent COVID-19. CDR3: CASSLGLANNNEQFF. CDR3 sequence (DNA): TGCGCCAGCAGCTTGGGACTAGCGAACAACAATGAGCAGTTCTTC.